Shown below are 2 T cell receptor beta chains from a single sample sequenced in a study of blood T cells in healthy people across ages. A second PCR of about 7 to 11 cycles used a sample-barcoded 5' primer and a J-beta primer mix. TCRdb ran MiXCR on the 5' RACE reads and lists one entry per CDR3 protein. Of approximately 1.5 million distinct CDR3 sequences listed, 30% to 35% are singletons. The sequencing input was blood. Receptor source: a woman in her thirties in good health.

This chain links TRBV9 with TRBJ1-3; 9 positions agree with TRBD1. The CDR3 is 15 residues long. The trim removed 3 bases at V and 7 bases at J, leaving 8 bases unmatched. CDR1 SGDLS and CDR2 YYNGEE come from the germline V gene. CDR3 nucleotides: TGTGCCAGCAGCGAACGGGACAGGGTGGCCAACACCATATATTTT. Translating gives CASSERDRVANTIYF.

V and J are TRBV27 and TRBJ2-5, with TRBD1 as a possible D gene (7 bases). The DNA end favors TRBJ2-7, so the J call may be wrong. Germline-derived CDR1 and CDR2 are MNHEY and SMNVEV (reference sequence). The CDR3 has 15 amino acids. CDR3 sequence: CASSARDRPYYEQYF. In nucleotides, the CDR3 is TGTGCCAGCAGCGCGCGGGACAGACCATACTACGAGCAGTACTTC.